This entry describes one T cell receptor (beta chain). The data stem from a study of blood T cell repertoires in COVID-19. Across the whole study: The cDNA or gDNA used as material had been derived from T cells, B-cell-depleted T cells, or PBMCs.

V lost 0 bases, J lost 2 bases, and 6 bases stayed unmatched. This CDR3 spans 16 amino acids. The germline V gene has CDR1 LGHDT and CDR2 YNNKEL (reference sequence). The protocol was immunoSEQ multiplex PCR, while the TCRdb copy is restricted to in-frame clones and leaves out a portion. The sample lists hundreds of thousands of clones; roughly nine tenths were seen once. Recovered participants had two consecutive negative NP/OP PCR tests, healthcare professional clearance, or symptom resolution. Source material: PBMCs or T cells enriched from blood (not recorded which). The sequence derives from a woman aged 25 to 39 who had recovered from COVID-19. This chain joins TRBV3-1 (or the pseudogene TRBV3-2) and TRBJ1-2, with TRBD1 matching over 7 bases. The CDR3 coding sequence is TGTGCCAGCAGCCAAGATGGGGGACAGCAAAACTATGGCTACACCTTC. It encodes CASSQDGGQQNYGYTF.